These T cell receptor beta chains were read from a single sample in a study of blood T cell repertoires in COVID-19. Measured with immunoSEQ multiplex PCR; TCRdb has only the in-frame clones, and not every one. This sample yields approximately 56,000 clones, of which roughly 87% are seen a single time; about 46% belongs to the top ten. The source material was peripheral blood. Receptor source: a woman aged 60-75 years with COVID-19, enrolled during active disease. Each CDR3 is given with its conserved first and last residue. The order of the fields is clone size, D gene, V gene, J gene, CDR3 protein, CDR3 DNA. D genes are given only for firm matches. Expanded clones get a size class; other rows say once, few or many, or leave the size out.

>.|.|TRBV19|TRBJ1-5
CASRAGVDQPQHF
TGTGCCAGTAGAGCAGGGGTGGATCAGCCCCAGCATTTT
>.|.|TRBV12-3/TRBV12-4|TRBJ1-1
CATTGGTEAFF
TGTGCCACCACGGGGGGTACTGAAGCTTTCTTT
>.|.|TRBV5-1|TRBJ1-1
CASSSQVSNTEAFF
TGCGCCAGCAGCTCTCAGGTTTCTAACACTGAAGCTTTCTTT
>.|TRBD1|TRBV30|TRBJ1-1
CVSDRGAEAFF
TGTGTGTCCGACAGGGGCGCTGAAGCTTTCTTT
>.|TRBD1|TRBV6-1|TRBJ1-1
CASSEPPRQGAGKNTEAFF
TGTGCCAGCAGTGAACCCCCGAGGCAGGGGGCAGGGAAGAACACTGAAGCTTTCTTT
>.|.|TRBV21-1|TRBJ1-6
CASSKIRQEGSYNSPLHF
TGTGCCAGCAGCAAAATAAGACAGGAAGGCTCCTATAATTCACCCCTCCACTTT
>.|.|TRBV5-1|TRBJ2-5
CASSLGVQETQYF
TGCGCCAGCAGCTTGGGAGTCCAAGAGACCCAGTACTTC
>.|.|TRBV24-1|TRBJ1-4
CATSDLRRGGTNEKLFF
TGTGCCACCAGTGATTTGCGGAGAGGAGGGACTAATGAAAAACTGTTTTTT
>.|.|TRBV7-6|TRBJ2-5
CASSLAEQETQYF
TGTGCCAGCAGCTTGGCGGAACAAGAGACCCAGTACTTC
>.|TRBD1|TRBV28|TRBJ2-5
CASSLVRQGAGETQYF
TGTGCCAGCAGTTTAGTTCGACAGGGGGCGGGGGAGACCCAGTACTTC
>.|TRBD1|TRBV10-3|TRBJ1-5
CAISESSWTGSNQPQHF
TGTGCCATCAGTGAGTCGTCCTGGACAGGCTCCAATCAGCCCCAGCATTTT
>.|TRBD1|TRBV7-9|TRBJ1-4
CASSLRQGDEKLFF
TGTGCCAGCAGCTTACGACAGGGGGATGAAAAACTGTTTTTT
>.|.|TRBV12-3/TRBV12-4|TRBJ1-1
CASSFGNPEAFF
TGTGCCAGCAGTTTCGGGAATCCTGAAGCTTTCTTT
>once|.|TRBV2|TRBJ1-6
CASSAGESSYNSPLHF
TGTGCCAGCAGTGCAGGGGAAAGCTCCTATAATTCACCCCTCCACTTT
>.|.|TRBV2|TRBJ2-1
CASSGGFGGSKFF
TGTGCCAGCAGTGGTGGTTTTGGAGGCAGCAAGTTCTTC
>once|.|TRBV5-4|TRBJ2-7
CASSYPGTLVYEQYF
TGTGCCAGCAGTTATCCCGGGACTTTAGTCTACGAGCAGTACTTC